Listed here are 27 T cell receptor beta chains from one sample, sequenced in a study of T cell responses to AZD1222 COVID-19 vaccine. This table comes from immunoSEQ multiplex PCR, and its TCRdb copy is limited to in-frame clones, with some not included. Among approximately 180,000 clones, about 86% were seen once, and the ten largest hold 7.5% to 9.5%. This specimen consisted of peripheral blood, obtained on day 0 of AZD1222 vaccination. Receptors were obtained from an adult in good health.

The gene calls are TRBV5-1 and TRBJ1-6; D is possibly TRBD1 (6 bases). Per germline, CDR1 SGHRS and CDR2 YFSETQ. This CDR3 contains 16 residues. V was shortened by 5 bases and J by 8 bases, with 20 bases between the two germline ends. The CDR3 DNA reads as TGCGCCAGCAGGGACAGCCGAGGCGAATTTTATTCACCCCTCCACTTT. Translated: CASRDSRGEFYSPLHF.

This sequence joins TRBV19 and TRBJ1-1; D is perhaps TRBD1 (6 bases). Trimming took off 4 bases at V and 7 bases at J, with 16 bases between the two ends. Germline-derived CDR1 and CDR2 are LNHDA and SQIVND (reference sequence). This CDR3 region has 14 residues. The CDR3 spells CASSNSGGRGEAFF. In DNA, the CDR3 is TGTGCCAGTAGTAACTCTGGGGGCAGGGGTGAAGCTTTCTTT. The full variable domain, its missing parts supplied by reference TRBV19 and TRBJ1-1, is DGGITQSPKYLFRKEGQNVTLSCEQNLNHDAMYWYRQDPGQGLRLIYYSQIVNDFQKGDIAEGYSVSREKKESFPLTVTSAQKNPTAFYLCASSNSGGRGEAFFGQGTRLTVV.

The sample holds one count of this clone. The V and J genes are TRBV6-2 or TRBV6-3 and TRBJ1-5; tentatively, D is TRBD1 (5 bases). V lost 2 bases, J lost 6 bases, and 17 bases lay in between. Germline V CDR1 and CDR2: MNHEY, SVGEGT. The CDR3 extends over 16 amino acids. The CDR3 here is CASSYDSRVMRQPQHF. The CDR3 DNA is TGTGCCAGCAGTTACGATTCCAGGGTGATGCGTCAGCCCCAGCATTTT.

This clone appeared a few times. V is TRBV15 and J is TRBJ2-7; a possible D gene is TRBD1 (5 bases). The CDR3 length is 14 residues. CDR1 and CDR2 (germline): LNHNV, YYDKDF (reference sequence). V lost 0 bases and J 2 bases, leaving 8 bases between the germline ends. The CDR3: CATSRDGATYEQYF. CDR3 nucleotides: TGTGCCACCAGCAGAGATGGGGCAACCTACGAGCAGTACTTC.

In its sample, this clone was seen a few times. V is TRBV7-3 and J is TRBJ1-3, with D possibly TRBD1 on 5 matching bases. Germline V gene data show CDR1 as SGHTA and CDR2 as FQGTGA. V lost 4 bases and J lost 0, with 13 bases in between. The CDR3 has 16 amino acids. The CDR3 DNA reads TGTGCCAGCAGCTGGAGTTCAGGGAACTCTGGAAACACCATATATTTT. This gives the protein CASSWSSGNSGNTIYF.

The J gene is TRBJ2-5, the V gene TRBV6-1, with 8 bases aligning to TRBD2. V lost 2 bases to trimming and J lost 2 bases; unmatched junction nucleotides: 10. Looked up from germline, CDR1 is MNHNS and CDR2 is SASEGT. This CDR3 comprises 17 residues. This chain's CDR3 is CASSERGGSARQETQYF. CDR3 sequence (DNA): TGTGCCAGCAGTGAACGGGGGGGTTCGGCGAGACAAGAGACCCAGTACTTC.

The chain recombines TRBV19 with TRBJ2-2; the D is unclear. V was cut by 9 bases and J by 10 bases, with 18 bases left in between. Germline lookup yields CDR1 LNHDA and CDR2 SQIVND (reference sequence). This CDR3 is 13 amino acids long. The CDR3: CASSKTYGVELFF. Written as DNA, the CDR3 is TGTGCCAGCAGCAAGACCTACGGCGTGGAGCTGTTTTTT. The full variable domain, with the rest looked up from reference TRBV19 and TRBJ2-2, is DGGITQSPKYLFRKEGQNVTLSCEQNLNHDAMYWYRQDPGQGLRLIYYSQIVNDFQKGDIAEGYSVSREKKESFPLTVTSAQKNPTAFYLCASSKTYGVELFFGEGSRLTVL.

V gene TRBV7-2 combines with J gene TRBJ2-3; no reliable D call. The germline gives CDR1 SGHTA, CDR2 FQGNSA. The CDR3 runs to 14 residues. Trimming cost V 5 bases and J 6 bases, with 15 bases left between them. For the CDR3, the DNA is TGTGCCAGCAGCAAGACCGTTACCGGGGATACGCAGTATTTT. This sequence encodes CASSKTVTGDTQYF.

V and J are TRBV6-4 and TRBJ1-1; no clear D. V lost 6 bases and J lost 1, with 9 bases in between. This CDR3 contains 13 residues. In germline, CDR1 is MRHNA, CDR2 SNTAGT. The CDR3 spells CASRQGENTEAFF. For the CDR3, the DNA is TGTGCCAGCAGACAAGGCGAGAACACTGAAGCTTTCTTT.

The V gene is TRBV15, the J gene TRBJ1-5; D call uncertain. V was trimmed by 1 base and J by 1 base, leaving 11 bases between them. CDR1 and CDR2 (germline): LNHNV, YYDKDF (reference sequence). This CDR3 has 16 amino acids. CDR3 amino acids: CATSRAGSTSNQPQHF. CDR3 in DNA: TGTGCCACCAGCAGAGCGGGCAGCACAAGCAATCAGCCCCAGCATTTT. Supplemented by reference TRBV15 and TRBJ1-5, the full variable domain reads DAMVIQNPRYQVTQFGKPVTLSCSQTLNHNVMYWYQQKSSQAPKLLFHYYDKDFNNEADTPDNFQSRRPNTSFCFLDIRSPGLGDTAMYLCATSRAGSTSNQPQHFGDGTRLSIL.

The chain uses TRBV5-4 and TRBJ2-2; no firm D call. Trimming removed 1 base from V and 8 bases from J, with 3 bases in between. Germline V gene sequence: CDR1 SGHNT, CDR2 YYREEE (reference sequence). The CDR3 consists of 11 residues. The DNA for the CDR3 is TGTGCCAGCAGCTTGTCGGGGGAGCTGTTTTTT. It is translated as CASSLSGELFF.

The CDR3 loop reads CSVRGTSNSPLHF. CDR3 nucleotides: TGCAGCGTTAGGGGGACTTCAAATTCACCCCTCCACTTT. This chain links TRBV29-1 with TRBJ1-6; D is possibly TRBD1 (6 bases). V dropped 5 bases and J dropped 7 bases, with 12 bases sitting between them. The CDR3 is made up of 13 amino acids. CDR1 is SQVTM and CDR2 is ANQGSEA in the germline V gene.

The CDR3 sequence: CATPVPGPRGETQYF. CDR3 sequence (DNA): TGTGCCACCCCAGTTCCGGGACCCCGGGGGGAGACCCAGTACTTC. J is TRBJ2-5 and V is TRBV15; D is possibly TRBD2 (6 bases). Germline CDR1 reads LNHNV; CDR2 reads YYDKDF (reference sequence). This CDR3 has 15 residues. The ends were cut back, 8 bases at V and 5 bases at J, with 21 bases in the middle.

The chain recombines TRBV6-2 or TRBV6-3 with TRBJ2-7, with a possible D match to TRBD1 (5 bases). The CDR3 has 14 residues. From germline, CDR1 is MNHEY and CDR2 SVGEGT. V lost 0 bases to trimming and J lost 2 bases, with 8 bases between them. CDR3 DNA sequence: TGTGCCAGCAGTTACTCGACAGAGACCTACGAGCAGTACTTC. Amino acids: CASSYSTETYEQYF.

This chain joins TRBV28 and TRBJ2-7, with 12 bases fitting TRBD1. The CDR3 is 14 residues long. After removal of 3 bases from V and 6 bases from J, the junction contained 3 bases not matched to a gene. The germline V gene encodes CDR1 MDHEN and CDR2 SYDVKM. Here the CDR3 reads CASSLGQGAGEQYF. In nucleotides, the CDR3 is TGTGCCAGCAGTTTGGGACAGGGGGCTGGCGAGCAGTACTTC.

This clone occurred a few times. The CDR3 is CASRDRDNYEQYF. The CDR3, as DNA: TGTGCCAGCCGGGACAGGGACAACTACGAGCAGTACTTC. The chain is built from TRBV10-3 and TRBJ2-7; 9 positions agree with TRBD1. Per the germline V gene, CDR1 is ENHRY and CDR2 is SYGVKD. The CDR3 contains 13 residues. V lost 10 bases, J lost 3 bases, and 7 bases stayed unmatched.

The J gene is TRBJ2-1, the V gene TRBV3-1 (or the pseudogene TRBV3-2); possible D gene TRBD2, 5 bases. V was trimmed by 0 bases and J by 5 bases, leaving 11 bases between them. The germline gives CDR1 LGHDT, CDR2 YNNKEL (reference sequence). The CDR3 consists of 15 residues. CDR3 DNA sequence: TGTGCCAGCAGCCAAGAGACCGGGATCCACAATGAGCAGTTCTTC. It translates to CASSQETGIHNEQFF.

The V and J genes are TRBV10-3 and TRBJ2-1; D uncertain. The ends were cut back, 3 bases at V and 9 bases at J, with 9 bases in the middle. In germline, CDR1 is ENHRY, CDR2 SYGVKD. This CDR3 has 12 amino acids. CDR3 loop: CAISDAGFEQFF. CDR3 in DNA: TGTGCCATCAGTGATGCCGGTTTTGAGCAGTTCTTC.

This rearrangement joins TRBV2 to TRBJ2-7; unclear D gene. The CDR3 runs 11 residues. V was cut by 6 bases and J by 2 bases, with 5 bases left in between. The germline V gene has CDR1 SNHLY and CDR2 FYNNEI. CDR3 coding DNA: TGTGCCAGCAGATCTACCTACGAGCAGTACTTC. This sequence encodes CASRSTYEQYF.

The V call is TRBV28, the J call TRBJ2-4; 10 positions match TRBD1. CDR1 MDHEN and CDR2 SYDVKM come from the germline V gene. The length of the CDR3 is 15 residues. Losses at the gene ends were 5 bases for V and 8 bases for J; bases not matched to a gene: 9. Here the CDR3 reads CASSGDRGNQDIQYF. The CDR3 DNA follows: TGTGCCAGCAGTGGGGACAGGGGAAATCAGGACATTCAGTACTTC.

The genes are TRBV7-9 and TRBJ1-1, with 7 bases lining up with TRBD1. The V segment lost 5 bases and the J segment 11 bases; nucleotides outside the gene matches: 11. The germline gives CDR1 SEHNR, CDR2 FQNEAQ (reference sequence). CDR3 length: 13 amino acids. This chain's CDR3 is CASSPNVDRAAFF. CDR3 DNA: TGTGCCAGCAGCCCTAACGTCGACAGGGCGGCTTTCTTT.

This clone came up once. This chain uses TRBV6-4 with TRBJ1-2; no reliable D call. Per germline, CDR1 MRHNA and CDR2 SNTAGT. The CDR3 contains 13 residues. Trimming stripped 4 bases from V and 2 bases from J, with 8 bases between. In DNA, the CDR3 is TGTGCCAGCAGTGGAGGGCAGAACTATGGCTACACCTTC. It yields the protein CASSGGQNYGYTF.

CDR3 DNA: TGTGCCAGCAGCTTATTCGGGGGGACTCGAGAAGAGACCCAGTACTTC. Encoded protein: CASSLFGGTREETQYF. The chain employs TRBV11-2 and TRBJ2-5; 7 bases are a match to TRBD2. The CDR3 consists of 16 residues. Germline V gives CDR1 SGHAT, CDR2 FQNNGV. The ends lost 2 bases at V and 3 bases at J; junction bases unmatched: 9.

The V and J genes are TRBV4-3 and TRBJ2-5; 8 bases line up with TRBD2. Germline CDR1 and CDR2: LGHNA and YSLEER. The CDR3 is 17 amino acids. Germline trimming cut 11 bases from V and 5 bases from J; bases unmatched to any gene: 22. This CDR3 is CARTWGGGGPAGETQYF. For the CDR3, the DNA is TGCGCCCGCACTTGGGGGGGCGGGGGGCCGGCAGGGGAGACCCAGTACTTC.

The J gene is TRBJ2-7, the V gene TRBV5-1; D not resolved. The CDR3 loop spans 14 amino acids. The ends were cut back, 0 bases at V and 0 bases at J, with 7 bases in the middle. Germline V CDR1 and CDR2: SGHRS, YFSETQ. The CDR3 DNA reads TGCGCCAGCAGCTTGGCATTGGACTCCTACGAGCAGTACTTC. It codes for CASSLALDSYEQYF.

The chain has TRBV7-9 and TRBJ2-5; 7 bases match TRBD1. CDR3 length equals 15 residues. In germline, CDR1 is SEHNR, CDR2 FQNEAQ (reference sequence). V shed 5 bases and J 1 base; nucleotides not matched to a gene: 7. DNA for the CDR3: TGTGCCAGCAGCCCCCAGACAGGGTCCCAAGAGACCCAGTACTTC. It yields the protein CASSPQTGSQETQYF.

This chain links TRBV5-1 with TRBJ1-4; TRBD1 is a possible D gene (5 bases). CDR1 and CDR2 from the germline V gene are SGHRS and YFSETQ. This CDR3 contains 15 residues. Trimming took 1 base from V and 8 from J, leaving 15 bases between them. The CDR3 DNA reads as TGCGCCAGCAGCTTGAGTGGAACTGGGGGGGAAAAACTGTTTTTT. Translating it yields CASSLSGTGGEKLFF.